Listed here are 5 T cell receptor beta chains from one sample, sequenced in a study of blood T cell repertoires in COVID-19. Measured with immunoSEQ multiplex PCR; TCRdb has only the in-frame clones, and not every one. The sample lists 80,000 to 100,000 clones, 65% to 85% seen once, with roughly 4.4% in the top ten. What was sequenced was peripheral blood. The source of these receptors is a man aged 60 to 75 with acute or convalescent COVID-19.

The chain has TRBV6-2 or TRBV6-3 and TRBJ1-5; D is possibly TRBD1 (5 bases). The CDR3 covers 14 residues. V dropped 6 bases and J dropped 6 bases, with 15 bases sitting between them. The germline CDR1 and CDR2 sequences are MNHEY and SVGEGT. CDR3 sequence: CASSRDSLGQPQHF. The CDR3 bases are TGTGCCAGCAGCCGGGACTCCCTGGGTCAGCCCCAGCATTTT.

The genes are TRBV5-1 and TRBJ1-6; 7 bases align to TRBD1. This CDR3 is built from 15 residues. In germline, CDR1 is SGHRS, CDR2 YFSETQ. The V segment lost 0 bases and the J segment 6 bases; nucleotides outside the gene matches: 3. In DNA form, the CDR3 reads TGCGCCAGCAGCTTGGAGGGGGCAGGTAATTCACCCCTCCACTTT. Translated: CASSLEGAGNSPLHF.

The genes are TRBV5-1 and TRBJ2-3, with D possibly matching TRBD2 (5 bases). This CDR3 spans 14 amino acids. V lost 1 base and J lost 5, with 11 bases in between. The germline V gene encodes CDR1 SGHRS and CDR2 YFSETQ. In nucleotides, the CDR3 is TGCGCCAGCAGCTTGAGTCTAGCTCTAGATACGCAGTATTTT. Residues: CASSLSLALDTQYF.

CDR3 sequence reads: CASSRKAGYEQYF. For the CDR3, the DNA is TGTGCCAGCAGCCGAAAGGCGGGGTACGAGCAGTACTTC. This chain uses TRBV3-1 (or the pseudogene TRBV3-2) with TRBJ2-7, with D tentatively TRBD2 (6 bases). CDR1 is LGHDT and CDR2 is YNNKEL in the germline V gene (reference sequence). This CDR3 comprises 13 residues. Trimming shortened V by 4 bases and J by 4 bases, and 11 bases separated the two germline ends.

The chain combines TRBV7-8 with TRBJ2-1; 11 bases are shared with TRBD2. V gave up 5 bases and J gave up 0 bases; unmatched junction bases: 6. CDR1 is SGHVS and CDR2 is FQNEAQ in the germline V gene. CDR3 length: 17 amino acids. DNA of the CDR3: TGTGCCAGCAGCCACTCCCTAGCGGGGGGCTCCTACAATGAGCAGTTCTTC. It codes for CASSHSLAGGSYNEQFF.